This TCR beta chain was captured by sequencing in a study of T cell responses to AZD1222 COVID-19 vaccine. Findings and limits, study-wide: Nearly half of spike-specific TCRs reportedly go after variant regions that carry no mutations. At study baseline, merely several AZD1222 recipients were seropositive.

Unmatched junction bases numbered 14, after V lost 2 bases and J lost 6 bases. The CDR3 consists of 16 residues. Germline V gene data show CDR1 as SGHRS and CDR2 as YFSETQ. The table came from immunoSEQ multiplex PCR; TCRdb's copy has only in-frame clones and leaves some out. The sample yields 65,000 to 90,000 clones, about 87% seen once. A word on this clone: Its target is not known.

The input for sequencing was peripheral blood, taken on day 0 of AZD1222 vaccination. V is TRBV5-1 and J is TRBJ2-7; TRBD1 agrees at 7 bases. This receptor was obtained from an adult in good health. The CDR3 bases are TGCGCCAGCAGCTTTGGGACAGACGCCCAGGTTTCCGAGCAGTACTTC. Residues: CASSFGTDAQVSEQYF.